Below, one TCR beta chain is given with its context. The source of the sample is a study of blood T cell repertoires in COVID-19. Germline V gene sequence: CDR1 LNHDA, CDR2 SQIVND (reference sequence). V lost 6 bases to trimming and J lost 8 bases, with 13 bases between them. This CDR3 is built from 12 residues. Authors' methods: Nucleated cell counts were estimated from reference gene primer amplification. Assay: immunoSEQ multiplex PCR; the TCRdb copy retains only in-frame clones and omits some. The V and J calls and clone size are taken from that table; D and trimming were inferred from the DNA. The data contain about 150,000 clones, roughly 90% of them singletons.

The V call is TRBV19, the J call TRBJ1-1, with a weak D call TRBD1 (6 bases). Sequencing was done on a sample of peripheral blood. The source is a man in his fifties with acute or convalescent COVID-19. This CDR3 is CASRTTGGEAFF. The CDR3 DNA is TGTGCCAGTAGAACGACAGGCGGGGAAGCTTTCTTT. The full variable domain, its missing parts supplied by reference TRBV19 and TRBJ1-1, is DGGITQSPKYLFRKEGQNVTLSCEQNLNHDAMYWYRQDPGQGLRLIYYSQIVNDFQKGDIAEGYSVSREKKESFPLTVTSAQKNPTAFYLCASRTTGGEAFFGQGTRLTVV.